Below, 15 T cell receptor beta chains from the same sample are listed, as sequenced in a study of Graves' ophthalmopathy and Graves' hyperthyroidism. Amplified material comprised TCR beta CDR3 regions derived from RNA transcripts. RT-PCR in the first round used HTBI primers; a second-round multiplex PCR followed. TCRdb reanalysed the multiplex PCR reads using MiXCR and keeps one entry per CDR3 protein. The sample lists about 620,000 distinct CDR3 sequences, around a fifth occurring once. Material: peripheral blood. The receptor set was obtained from a woman younger than 30 with stable Graves' hyperthyroidism. Some clones in this sample may be carry-over from other donors' samples.

The chain has TRBV6-1 and TRBJ1-5; 8 positions match TRBD1. Trimming took 6 bases from V and 3 from J; bases not matched to a gene: 7. This CDR3 has 15 amino acids. CDR1 and CDR2 (germline): MNHNS, SASEGT. CDR3 nucleotide sequence: TGTGCCAGCAGGAAATCAGGGGGCAACAATCAGCCCCAGCATTTT. Residues: CASRKSGGNNQPQHF.

In its sample, this clonotype was seen many times. This chain uses TRBV12-3 or TRBV12-4 with TRBJ1-6, with 9 positions matching TRBD1. With 6 bases clipped from V and 10 bases from J, the junction kept 7 bases outside the gene matches. There are 14 residues in the CDR3. CDR3 sequence reads: CASSQDRGVSPLHF. DNA of the CDR3: TGTGCCAGCAGCCAGGACAGGGGAGTCTCACCCCTCCACTTT.

This clonotype was recorded many times. V and J are TRBV15 and TRBJ2-7, with 8 bases aligning to TRBD1. The CDR3 loop spans 16 amino acids. Looked up from germline, CDR1 is LNHNV and CDR2 is YYDKDF (reference sequence). Trimming removed 7 bases from V and 0 bases from J; junction bases left unmatched: 11. Written as DNA, the CDR3 is TGTGCCACCACCGACTCCGGGACAGGATTCTCCTACGAGCAGTACTTC. Its protein is CATTDSGTGFSYEQYF. The full variable domain, rest sourced from reference TRBV15 and TRBJ2-7, is DAMVIQNPRYQVTQFGKPVTLSCSQTLNHNVMYWYQQKSSQAPKLLFHYYDKDFNNEADTPDNFQSRRPNTSFCFLDIRSPGLGDTAMYLCATTDSGTGFSYEQYFGPGTRLTVT.

At least ten counts were recorded for this clonotype. The V call is TRBV6-5, the J call TRBJ2-5; 11 nucleotides line up with TRBD2. Germline CDR1 MNHEY, CDR2 SVGAGI. J lost 3 bases, V lost 0 bases, and 3 bases had no gene match. The CDR3 sequence is 16 residues long. The chain's CDR3 is CASSYSPGLAEETQYF. CDR3 DNA sequence: TGTGCCAGCAGTTACTCTCCGGGACTAGCGGAAGAGACCCAGTACTTC.

Many counts were recorded for this clonotype. The CDR3 coding sequence is TGTGCCACCTATAAGGCGGGGGGCAAAAACATTCAGTACTTC. Its protein is CATYKAGGKNIQYF. The rearrangement links TRBV13 to TRBJ2-4; 8 nucleotides agree with TRBD2. CDR1 and CDR2 (germline): PRHDT, FYEKMQ (reference sequence). Trimming removed 10 bases from V and 3 bases from J; junction bases left unmatched: 8. This CDR3 is 14 amino acids long.

The chain couples TRBV28 to TRBJ2-7, with D possibly TRBD1 on 6 matching bases. V gave up 6 bases and J gave up 6 bases, with 12 bases separating them. Germline CDR1 reads MDHEN; CDR2 reads SYDVKM. CDR3 size: 12 residues. Written as DNA, the CDR3 is TGTGCCAGCAGGCTCAGGGGTGGCGAGCAGTACTTC. Translating gives CASRLRGGEQYF.

Ten or more counts support this clonotype. The CDR3 DNA sequence: TGTGCCAGCAGTTACACCAGTATGAACACTGAAGCTTTCTTT. Its translation is CASSYTSMNTEAFF. V gene TRBV27 combines with J gene TRBJ1-1; D is unclear. V lost 4 bases, J lost 0 bases, and 9 bases lay in between. CDR1 and CDR2 from the germline V gene are MNHEY and SMNVEV (reference sequence). This CDR3 spans 14 amino acids.

J is TRBJ2-7 and V is TRBV12-3 or TRBV12-4; 13 nucleotides agree with TRBD2. V was clipped by 4 bases and J by 6 bases; unmatched bases: 3. The CDR3 covers 14 residues. CDR3 in amino acids: CASSSGLAGREQYF. In DNA, the CDR3 is TGTGCCAGCAGTTCGGGACTAGCGGGACGCGAGCAGTACTTC.

Points on this clonotype: One junction end does not reproduce the germline sequence, and a read error may be involved. The chain uses TRBV28 and TRBJ2-7; D remains ambiguous. The CDR3 loop spans 13 amino acids. Germline V lookup: CDR1 MDHEN, CDR2 SYDVKM. The CDR3 spells CVSRPGGTYEQYF. The CDR3 DNA reads as TGTGTCAGCAGACCCGGCGGTACCTACGAGCAGTACTTC.

This clonotype was detected ten times or more. The chain is built from TRBV27 and TRBJ1-2, with 10 bases matching TRBD1. The junction had 3 bases not matched to a gene; V was cut back by 10 bases and J by 7 bases. CDR3 length: 11 residues. Germline V gives CDR1 MNHEY, CDR2 SMNVEV (reference sequence). CDR3 in amino acids: CAIWTGGGYTF. CDR3 in DNA: TGTGCCATATGGACAGGGGGTGGCTACACCTTC.

This clonotype came up many times. The rearrangement uses TRBV7-9 and TRBJ2-5; D is perhaps TRBD1 (5 bases). Germline CDR1 SEHNR, CDR2 FQNEAQ (reference sequence). V was pared by 2 bases and J by 2 bases, with 6 bases between. CDR3 length equals 13 residues. In DNA, the CDR3 is TGTGCCAGCAGCTTAAAGGGGCAAGAGACCCAGTACTTC. Translating it yields CASSLKGQETQYF.

This clonotype was observed at least ten times. The genes are TRBV20-1 and TRBJ2-7, with TRBD1 matching 9 bases. Trimming at V came to 2 bases and at J to 5 bases, leaving 13 bases not matched to a gene. CDR1 DFQATT and CDR2 SNEGSKA come from the germline V gene (reference sequence). The CDR3 is 16 amino acids. The CDR3 coding sequence is TGCAGTGCTAGACCACCCGCCGGGACAGGGTATCACGAGCAGTACTTC. Amino acid sequence: CSARPPAGTGYHEQYF.

The chain couples TRBV3-1 to TRBJ1-2; 7 bases align to TRBD1. CDR1 and CDR2 (germline): LGHDT, YNNKEL (reference sequence). V lost 2 bases to trimming and J lost 2 bases; unmatched junction nucleotides: 5. The CDR3 contains 15 residues. CDR3 amino acids: CASSQMGQLNYGYTF. CDR3 DNA: TGTGCCAGCAGCCAAATGGGACAGCTCAACTATGGCTACACCTTC.

The chain recombines TRBV12-3 or TRBV12-4 with TRBJ1-6; perhaps TRBD1 as D (5 bases). V was cut by 5 bases and J by 8 bases, with 19 bases left in between. This CDR3 is built from 16 residues. CDR3 protein: CASSPAPPGGDSPLHF. DNA of the CDR3: TGTGCCAGCAGTCCCGCTCCTCCCGGGGGTGATTCACCCCTCCACTTT.

The sample holds many counts of this clonotype. V is TRBV29-1 and J is TRBJ1-3, with 7 bases aligning to TRBD1. V trimming: 3 bases; J trimming: 2 bases; junction bases outside the gene matches: 10. Germline V gene sequence: CDR1 SQVTM, CDR2 ANQGSEA. The CDR3 contains 16 residues. The CDR3 region is CSVDGTEGNAGNTIYF. CDR3 coding DNA: TGCAGCGTTGACGGGACAGAAGGAAATGCTGGAAACACCATATATTTT.